This T cell receptor (beta chain) was recorded in a study of T cells after posttransplantation cyclophosphamide. This table comes from immunoSEQ multiplex PCR, and its TCRdb copy is limited to in-frame clones, with some not included. Among about 53,000 clones listed, just over 85% were seen once. The V and J ends lost 4 bases and 5 bases respectively, with 17 bases between them. The CDR3 spans 15 residues. CDR1 and CDR2 (germline): MGHRA, YSYEKL. Study-wide findings and caveats: Blood and skin or GI T cell repertoires showed limited TRB overlap.

Concerning this clone: The antigen remains unidentified.

This TCR derives from a man in his thirties or forties with a blood cancer, CMV-positive, and with a related stem cell donor. This rearrangement joins TRBV4-1 to TRBJ1-2, with a weak D call TRBD1 (5 bases). The sample consisted of PBMCs. CDR3 in amino acids: CASSPRDGGTYGYTF. CDR3 DNA sequence: TGCGCCAGCAGCCCCCGGGACGGAGGGACTTATGGCTACACCTTC.